The 8 T cell receptor beta chains reported below all come from one sample, sequenced in a study of shared clonotypes between healthy human individuals. TCRdb's copy holds only in-frame clones and misses some; the assay was immunoSEQ multiplex PCR. The sample consists of 2 million to 2.5 million clones, approximately 96% of them appearing once. The sequencing sample was made of naive CD4+ T cells sorted from blood. This sample's subset: CD45RA+ positively selected. These receptors were collected from a young man in good health.

This clone was counted only a few times. Different DNA sequences within this sample yield the same CDR3. This chain connects TRBV2 to TRBJ1-6, with TRBD1 matching 8 bases. The CDR3 loop spans 14 amino acids. Losses at the gene ends were 4 bases for V and 6 bases for J; bases not matched to a gene: 2. Germline loops: CDR1 SNHLY, CDR2 FYNNEI. CDR3 amino acids: CASSGTGGNSPLHF. Here the CDR3 DNA reads TGTGCCAGCAGTGGAACAGGGGGTAATTCACCCCTCCACTTT.

Concerning this clone: The same CDR3 is also encoded by other DNA sequences in this sample. The V gene is TRBV11-3, the J gene TRBJ2-1; D not certain. The germline V gene encodes CDR1 SGHNT and CDR2 YENEEA. V gave up 0 bases and J gave up 4 bases, with 7 bases separating them. The CDR3 consists of 14 residues. In DNA, the CDR3 is TGTGCCAGCAGCTTAGATAGTGGTTACAATGAGCAGTTCTTC. Protein product: CASSLDSGYNEQFF.

The chain carries TRBV7-9 and TRBJ1-2; 8 bases align to TRBD1. The CDR3 is 16 amino acids. The germline gives CDR1 SEHNR, CDR2 FQNEAQ (reference sequence). J lost 6 bases, V lost 0 bases, and 9 bases had no gene match. CDR3 residues: CASSLAIGQGDHGYTF. For the CDR3, the DNA is TGTGCCAGCAGCTTAGCGATCGGACAGGGTGACCATGGCTACACCTTC.

The genes are TRBV19 and TRBJ2-5, with 9 bases aligning to TRBD1. V shed 7 bases, J shed 4 bases, and the junction held 10 bases outside the gene matches. This CDR3 has 15 amino acids. Per the germline V gene, CDR1 is LNHDA and CDR2 is SQIVND (reference sequence). DNA of the CDR3: TGTGCCAGTAAAACCGGGACAGGGCTCCCAGAGACCCAGTACTTC. It translates to CASKTGTGLPETQYF.

The chain employs TRBV29-1 and TRBJ1-3, with TRBD1 matching 7 bases. The germline V gene encodes CDR1 SQVTM and CDR2 ANQGSEA. The CDR3 length is 16 residues. The V and J ends lost 7 bases and 0 bases, in that order; junction bases with no gene match: 12. The CDR3, as DNA: TGCAGCGGAGGAAGTCCGGGACAGAGCTCTGGAAACACCATATATTTT. Its translation: CSGGSPGQSSGNTIYF.

The gene calls are TRBV2 and TRBJ2-7; D perhaps matches TRBD1 (6 bases). The V end lost 7 bases, the J end lost 0 bases, and 13 bases lay between the germline ends. The CDR3 length is 14 residues. Per germline, CDR1 SNHLY and CDR2 FYNNEI. Here the CDR3 DNA reads TGTGCCAGCAAAACGGGACACCTCTCCTACGAGCAGTACTTC. Its translation: CASKTGHLSYEQYF.

The CDR3 reads CASSRPRGVTF. The CDR3 DNA reads TGTGCCAGCAGTCGTCCCAGGGGGGTGACCTTC. The chain joins TRBV6-1 to TRBJ1-2; 7 nucleotides line up with TRBD1. The germline gives CDR1 MNHNS, CDR2 SASEGT. Losses at the gene ends were 5 bases for V and 14 bases for J; bases not matched to a gene: 8. This CDR3 comprises 11 residues.

The gene calls are TRBV9 and TRBJ1-2; D might be TRBD1 (6 bases). V was shortened by 2 bases and J by 2 bases, with 13 bases between the two germline ends. Per germline, CDR1 SGDLS and CDR2 YYNGEE. The CDR3 consists of 15 residues. The CDR3 sequence: CASSVGAQGNYGYTF. In DNA form, the CDR3 reads TGTGCCAGCAGCGTCGGGGCCCAGGGGAACTATGGCTACACCTTC.